Sequencing of this T cell receptor beta chain was carried out in a study of cytomegalovirus exposure and HLA in healthy donors. It was healthy bone marrow donors who served as donors. With 60 Vbeta and 13 Jbeta primers, the PCR was carried out. Some clones are missing from TCRdb's copy, which holds only in-frame ones; the method was immunoSEQ multiplex PCR. This sample yields 100,000 to 150,000 clones, of which 80% are seen a single time; 1.2% belongs to the top ten. The germline CDR1 and CDR2 sequences are MNHNY and SVGAGI (reference sequence). Trimming removed 8 bases at V and 0 bases at J, with 11 bases between. The CDR3 runs 14 residues. This clone appeared once.

This sequence originates from a female donor in good health and CMV-seronegative. V and J are TRBV6-6 and TRBJ1-5, with D maybe TRBD1 (5 bases). The sequencing sample was made of PBMCs. For the CDR3, the DNA is TGTGCCAGCTCGACAGAATATAGCAATCAGCCCCAGCATTTT. Translation: CASSTEYSNQPQHF.